The text below deals with one T cell receptor (beta chain). This sample stems from a study of cytomegalovirus exposure and HLA in healthy donors. With 8 bases removed from V and 7 bases from J, the gap between germline ends came to 14 bases. The CDR3 contains 13 residues. Germline V gives CDR1 SGHTA, CDR2 FQGNSA. PCR was performed using 60 Vbeta and 13 Jbeta primers. The assay was immunoSEQ multiplex PCR, and TCRdb's table has in-frame clones only and misses some. The data hold about 160,000 clones, with 87% observed a single time. Sample: PBMCs. The receptor comes from a woman aged 25 to 45 in good health and CMV-seronegative. This sequence joins TRBV7-2 and TRBJ1-4; D uncertain. CDR3 region: CASRAGGGEKLFF. Written as DNA, the CDR3 is TGTGCCAGCCGTGCTGGAGGAGGTGAAAAACTGTTTTTT.